This T cell receptor beta chain was sequenced during a study of blood T cell repertoires in COVID-19. Study in general: Both acute and convalescent COVID-19 samples were obtained from the United States, Italy and Spain. PBMCs, B-cell-depleted T cells, or T cells provided the cDNA or gDNA that made up the material.

The CDR3 runs 15 residues. Germline CDR1 LNHDA, CDR2 SQIVND (reference sequence). V lost 11 bases and J lost 0, with 19 bases in between. In the original workflow: Researchers report that nucleated cell counts were estimated from reference gene primer amplification. TCRdb keeps only in-frame clones here, not all; method: immunoSEQ multiplex PCR. The DNA was the basis for D and trimming; V, J and clone size are from that table. The sample consists of about 50,000 clones, around 86% of them appearing once. This chain connects TRBV19 to TRBJ1-2; a weak D match, TRBD1 (5 bases). Sequenced sample: peripheral blood. The sequence was obtained from a woman aged 60 to 75 with acute or convalescent COVID-19. The CDR3, as DNA: TGTGCCGCCTCGAAGGGGTTCCCACCTAACTATGGCTACACCTTC. This sequence encodes CAASKGFPPNYGYTF.